This passage covers 10 T cell receptor beta chains from one sample sequenced in a study of cytomegalovirus exposure and HLA in healthy donors. This PCR relied on a set of 60 Vbeta primers and 13 Jbeta primers. Using immunoSEQ multiplex PCR, the repertoire was profiled, and TCRdb retains in-frame clones only, with some absent. The sample yields 200,000 or so clones, 76% seen once. Sequencing was performed on PBMCs. All receptors derive from a man aged 18 to 29 in good health and CMV-seronegative.

The count of this clone is one. This chain links TRBV5-6 with TRBJ1-2, with a tentative D call TRBD1 (5 bases). The V gene's germline CDR1 is SGHDT and CDR2 YYEEEE. This CDR3 contains 14 residues. Deletions cut 3 bases from V and 4 bases from J, with 13 bases between. DNA for the CDR3: TGTGCCAGCAGCTCTACCGGACATGTCTATGGCTACACCTTC. Amino acids: CASSSTGHVYGYTF.

The chain couples TRBV7-8 to TRBJ1-2, with a tentative D call TRBD1 (6 bases). Trimming took off 5 bases at V and 8 bases at J, with 12 bases between the two ends. In germline, CDR1 is SGHVS, CDR2 FQNEAQ. CDR3 length: 12 residues. This CDR3 reads CASSATGYGYTF. CDR3 coding DNA: TGTGCCAGCAGCGCTACAGGGTACGGCTACACCTTC. The full variable domain, in which reference TRBV7-8 and TRBJ1-2 provide the parts outside the CDR3, is GAGVSQSPRYKVAKRGQDVALRCDPISGHVSLFWYQQALGQGPEFLTYFQNEAQLDKSGLPSDRFFAERPEGSVSTLKIQRTQQEDSAVYLCASSATGYGYTFGSGTRLTVV.

This clone was seen more than once but under ten times. The chain combines TRBV28 with TRBJ1-4; D unclear. V shed 7 bases and J shed 4 bases, with 4 bases lying between them. Germline-derived CDR1 and CDR2 are MDHEN and SYDVKM. The CDR3 has 11 amino acids. DNA for the CDR3: TGTGCCAGCACCATTAATGAAAAACTGTTTTTT. It encodes CASTINEKLFF. Complete variable domain (other parts from reference TRBV28 and TRBJ1-4): DVKVTQSSRYLVKRTGEKVFLECVQDMDHENMFWYRQDPGLGLRLIYFSYDVKMKEKGDIPEGYSVSREKKERFSLILESASTNQTSMYLCASTINEKLFFGSGTQLSVL.

The CDR3 is CASSPHEAGLSYGYTF. In DNA form, the CDR3 reads TGTGCCAGCAGTCCCCACGAGGCAGGGCTCAGCTATGGCTACACCTTC. V is TRBV27 and J is TRBJ1-2; D might be TRBD1 (5 bases). CDR3 length: 16 residues. Between the trimmed V and J ends, which lost 5 bases and 4 bases, there was a span of 20 bases. Germline CDR1 reads MNHEY; CDR2 reads SMNVEV (reference sequence).

This clone was counted only a few times. This rearrangement joins TRBV7-8 to TRBJ2-7; a possible D gene is TRBD1 (6 bases). Trimming cost V 5 bases and J 7 bases, with 15 bases left between them. The germline CDR1 and CDR2 sequences are SGHVS and FQNEAQ. This CDR3 has 13 residues. Written as DNA, the CDR3 is TGTGCCAGCAGCCTTAACAGGGACCGAGAGCAGTACTTC. Protein: CASSLNRDREQYF. Drawing the rest from reference TRBV7-8 and TRBJ2-7, the complete variable domain is GAGVSQSPRYKVAKRGQDVALRCDPISGHVSLFWYQQALGQGPEFLTYFQNEAQLDKSGLPSDRFFAERPEGSVSTLKIQRTQQEDSAVYLCASSLNRDREQYFGPGTRLTVT.

This clone was observed a handful of times. The chain employs TRBV19 and TRBJ2-7, with TRBD2 as a possible D gene (6 bases). Germline values: CDR1 LNHDA, CDR2 SQIVND (reference sequence). The CDR3 length is 14 residues. Trimming pared 0 bases from V and 3 bases from J, leaving 9 bases between. CDR3 DNA: TGTGCCAGTAGTATAGAAGACGGGAGCTACGAGCAGTACTTC. Its translation: CASSIEDGSYEQYF.

This clone was counted between two and nine times. The J gene is TRBJ2-7, the V gene TRBV7-9, with 10 bases lining up with TRBD2. The V segment lost 4 bases and the J segment 2 bases; nucleotides outside the gene matches: 17. This CDR3 has 19 amino acids. The germline V gene has CDR1 SEHNR and CDR2 FQNEAQ (reference sequence). CDR3 sequence: CASSSVFGESGRGPYEQYF. As DNA, the CDR3 is TGTGCCAGCAGCTCCGTATTCGGGGAAAGCGGGAGGGGACCCTACGAGCAGTACTTC.

V and J are TRBV7-3 and TRBJ2-3; TRBD2 matches 8 bases. The CDR3 runs 14 residues. V lost 3 bases to trimming and J lost 4 bases; unmatched junction nucleotides: 3. CDR1 and CDR2 from the germline V gene are SGHTA and FQGTGA. In nucleotides, the CDR3 is TGTGCCAGCAGCTTGACGGGAGGGCCAGATACGCAGTATTTT. Protein: CASSLTGGPDTQYF. Complete variable domain (other parts from reference TRBV7-3 and TRBJ2-3): GAGVSQTPSNKVTEKGKYVELRCDPISGHTALYWYRQSLGQGPEFLIYFQGTGAADDSGLPNDRFFAVRPEGSVSTLKIQRTERGDSAVYLCASSLTGGPDTQYFGPGTRLTVL.

The chain is built from TRBV7-9 and TRBJ2-3; possibly TRBD1 for D (5 bases). CDR3 length: 13 amino acids. V was pared by 6 bases and J by 6 bases, with 13 bases between. CDR1 and CDR2 (germline): SEHNR, FQNEAQ (reference sequence). CDR3 DNA sequence: TGTGCCAGCAGGATCAGGGTATCGGATACGCAGTATTTT. It is translated as CASRIRVSDTQYF. The full variable domain, in which reference TRBV7-9 and TRBJ2-3 provide the parts outside the CDR3, is DTGVSQNPRHKITKRGQNVTFRCDPISEHNRLYWYRQTLGQGPEFLTYFQNEAQLEKSRLLSDRFSAERPKGSFSTLEIQRTEQGDSAMYLCASRIRVSDTQYFGPGTRLTVL.

This chain links TRBV5-5 with TRBJ2-2; 8 nucleotides agree with TRBD1. The length of the CDR3 is 13 residues. The junction had 8 bases not matched to a gene; V was cut back by 3 bases and J by 13 bases. Germline V gives CDR1 SGHKS, CDR2 YYEKEE (reference sequence). Here the CDR3 DNA reads TGTGCCAGCAGCTGGGTCGGACAGGGAGGGCTGTTTTTT. Protein product: CASSWVGQGGLFF.